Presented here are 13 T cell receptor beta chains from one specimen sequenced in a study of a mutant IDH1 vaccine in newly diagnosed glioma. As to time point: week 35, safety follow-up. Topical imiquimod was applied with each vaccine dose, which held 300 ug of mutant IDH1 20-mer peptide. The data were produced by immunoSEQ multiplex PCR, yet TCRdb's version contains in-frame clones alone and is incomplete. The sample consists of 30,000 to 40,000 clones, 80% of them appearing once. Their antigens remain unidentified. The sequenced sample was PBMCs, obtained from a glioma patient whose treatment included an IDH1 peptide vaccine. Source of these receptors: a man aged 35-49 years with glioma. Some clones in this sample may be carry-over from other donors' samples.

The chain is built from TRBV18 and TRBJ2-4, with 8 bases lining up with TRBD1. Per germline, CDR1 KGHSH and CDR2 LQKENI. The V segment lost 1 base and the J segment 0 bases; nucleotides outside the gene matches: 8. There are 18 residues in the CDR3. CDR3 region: CASSPLTLTGGAKNIQYF. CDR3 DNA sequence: TGTGCCAGCTCACCACTCACTTTAACAGGGGGAGCCAAAAACATTCAGTACTTC.

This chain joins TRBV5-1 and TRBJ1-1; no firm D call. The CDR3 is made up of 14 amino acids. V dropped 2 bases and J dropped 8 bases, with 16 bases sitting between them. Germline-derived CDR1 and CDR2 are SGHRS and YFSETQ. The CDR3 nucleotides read TGCGCCAGCAGCTTCTCTAGGGTTGGGTCGGAAGCTTTCTTT. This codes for CASSFSRVGSEAFF.

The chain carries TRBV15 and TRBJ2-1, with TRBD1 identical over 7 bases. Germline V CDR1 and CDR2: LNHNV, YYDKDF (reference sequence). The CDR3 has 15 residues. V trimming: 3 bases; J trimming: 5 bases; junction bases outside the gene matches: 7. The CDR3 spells CATSRETGWNNEQFF. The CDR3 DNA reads TGTGCCACCAGCAGGGAGACAGGGTGGAACAATGAGCAGTTCTTC.

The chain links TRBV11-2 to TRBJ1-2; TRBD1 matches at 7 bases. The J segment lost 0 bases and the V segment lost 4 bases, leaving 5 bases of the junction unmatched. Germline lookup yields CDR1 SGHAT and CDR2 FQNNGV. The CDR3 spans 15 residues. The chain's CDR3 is CASSYAGGTNYGYTF. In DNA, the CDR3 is TGTGCCAGCAGCTACGCAGGGGGAACTAACTATGGCTACACCTTC. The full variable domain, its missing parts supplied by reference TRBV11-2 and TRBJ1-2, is EAGVAQSPRYKIIEKRQSVAFWCNPISGHATLYWYQQILGQGPKLLIQFQNNGVVDDSQLPKDRFSAERLKGVDSTLKIQPAKLEDSAVYLCASSYAGGTNYGYTFGSGTRLTVV.

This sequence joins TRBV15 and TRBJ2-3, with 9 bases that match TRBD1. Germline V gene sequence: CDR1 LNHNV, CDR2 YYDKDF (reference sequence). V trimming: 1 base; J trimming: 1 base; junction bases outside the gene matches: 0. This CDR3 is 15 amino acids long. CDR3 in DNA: TGTGCCACCAGCAGAGGGACAGGGGGCACAGATACGCAGTATTTT. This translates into CATSRGTGGTDTQYF. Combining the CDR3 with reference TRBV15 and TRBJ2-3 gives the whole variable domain DAMVIQNPRYQVTQFGKPVTLSCSQTLNHNVMYWYQQKSSQAPKLLFHYYDKDFNNEADTPDNFQSRRPNTSFCFLDIRSPGLGDTAMYLCATSRGTGGTDTQYFGPGTRLTVL.

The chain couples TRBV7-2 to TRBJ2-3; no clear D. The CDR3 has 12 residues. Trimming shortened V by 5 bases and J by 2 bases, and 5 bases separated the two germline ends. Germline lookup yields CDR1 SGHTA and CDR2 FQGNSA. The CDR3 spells CASSIYTDTQYF. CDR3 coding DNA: TGTGCCAGCAGCATATACACAGATACGCAGTATTTT.

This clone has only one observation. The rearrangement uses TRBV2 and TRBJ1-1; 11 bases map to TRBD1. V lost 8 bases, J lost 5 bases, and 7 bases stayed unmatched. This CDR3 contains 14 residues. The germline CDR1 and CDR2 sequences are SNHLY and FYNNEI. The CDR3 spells CASSSDRGQTEAFF. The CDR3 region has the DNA TGTGCCAGCTCATCGGACAGGGGGCAAACTGAAGCTTTCTTT.

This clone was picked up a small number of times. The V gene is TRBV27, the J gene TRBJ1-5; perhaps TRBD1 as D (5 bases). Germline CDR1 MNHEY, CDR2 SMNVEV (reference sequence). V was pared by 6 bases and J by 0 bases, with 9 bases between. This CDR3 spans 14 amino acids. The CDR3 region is CASSRTLSNQPQHF. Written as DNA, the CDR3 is TGTGCCAGCAGCCGGACACTTAGCAATCAGCCCCAGCATTTT.

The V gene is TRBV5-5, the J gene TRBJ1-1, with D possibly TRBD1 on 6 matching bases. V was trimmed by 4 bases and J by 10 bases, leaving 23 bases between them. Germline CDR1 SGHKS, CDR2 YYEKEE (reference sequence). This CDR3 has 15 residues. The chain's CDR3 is CASSRWTASYEAAFF. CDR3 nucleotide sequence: TGTGCCAGCAGCCGGTGGACAGCGAGCTATGAAGCAGCTTTCTTT.

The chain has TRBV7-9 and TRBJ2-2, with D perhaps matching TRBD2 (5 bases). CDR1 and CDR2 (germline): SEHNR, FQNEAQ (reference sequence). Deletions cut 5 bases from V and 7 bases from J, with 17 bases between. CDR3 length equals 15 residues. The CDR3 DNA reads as TGTGCCAGCAGCCTACCAGCCGAGGGTTACGGGGAGCTGTTTTTT. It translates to CASSLPAEGYGELFF. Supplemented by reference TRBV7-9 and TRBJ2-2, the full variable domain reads DTGVSQNPRHKITKRGQNVTFRCDPISEHNRLYWYRQTLGQGPEFLTYFQNEAQLEKSRLLSDRFSAERPKGSFSTLEIQRTEQGDSAMYLCASSLPAEGYGELFFGEGSRLTVL.

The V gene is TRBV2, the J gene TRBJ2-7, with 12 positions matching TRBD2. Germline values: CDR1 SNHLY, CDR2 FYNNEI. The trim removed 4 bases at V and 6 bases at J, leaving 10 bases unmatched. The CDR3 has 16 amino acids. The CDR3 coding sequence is TGTGCCAGCAGTGGGGGGCTAGCGGGGGGGACGGCCGAGCAGTACTTC. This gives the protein CASSGGLAGGTAEQYF.

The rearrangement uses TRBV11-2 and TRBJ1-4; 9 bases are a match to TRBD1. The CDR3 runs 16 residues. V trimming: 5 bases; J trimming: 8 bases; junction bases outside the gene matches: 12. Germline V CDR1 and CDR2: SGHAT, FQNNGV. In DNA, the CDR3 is TGTGCCAGCAGCCGACACCCCGGACAGGGGACAGAAAAACTGTTTTTT. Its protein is CASSRHPGQGTEKLFF. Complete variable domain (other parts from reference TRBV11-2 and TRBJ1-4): EAGVAQSPRYKIIEKRQSVAFWCNPISGHATLYWYQQILGQGPKLLIQFQNNGVVDDSQLPKDRFSAERLKGVDSTLKIQPAKLEDSAVYLCASSRHPGQGTEKLFFGSGTQLSVL.

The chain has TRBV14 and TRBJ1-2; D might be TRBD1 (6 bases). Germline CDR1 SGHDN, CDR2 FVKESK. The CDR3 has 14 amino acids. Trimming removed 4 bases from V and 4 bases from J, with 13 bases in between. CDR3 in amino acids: CASSLRGTGYGYTF. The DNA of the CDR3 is TGTGCCAGCAGCCTCAGGGGAACGGGCTATGGCTACACCTTC.